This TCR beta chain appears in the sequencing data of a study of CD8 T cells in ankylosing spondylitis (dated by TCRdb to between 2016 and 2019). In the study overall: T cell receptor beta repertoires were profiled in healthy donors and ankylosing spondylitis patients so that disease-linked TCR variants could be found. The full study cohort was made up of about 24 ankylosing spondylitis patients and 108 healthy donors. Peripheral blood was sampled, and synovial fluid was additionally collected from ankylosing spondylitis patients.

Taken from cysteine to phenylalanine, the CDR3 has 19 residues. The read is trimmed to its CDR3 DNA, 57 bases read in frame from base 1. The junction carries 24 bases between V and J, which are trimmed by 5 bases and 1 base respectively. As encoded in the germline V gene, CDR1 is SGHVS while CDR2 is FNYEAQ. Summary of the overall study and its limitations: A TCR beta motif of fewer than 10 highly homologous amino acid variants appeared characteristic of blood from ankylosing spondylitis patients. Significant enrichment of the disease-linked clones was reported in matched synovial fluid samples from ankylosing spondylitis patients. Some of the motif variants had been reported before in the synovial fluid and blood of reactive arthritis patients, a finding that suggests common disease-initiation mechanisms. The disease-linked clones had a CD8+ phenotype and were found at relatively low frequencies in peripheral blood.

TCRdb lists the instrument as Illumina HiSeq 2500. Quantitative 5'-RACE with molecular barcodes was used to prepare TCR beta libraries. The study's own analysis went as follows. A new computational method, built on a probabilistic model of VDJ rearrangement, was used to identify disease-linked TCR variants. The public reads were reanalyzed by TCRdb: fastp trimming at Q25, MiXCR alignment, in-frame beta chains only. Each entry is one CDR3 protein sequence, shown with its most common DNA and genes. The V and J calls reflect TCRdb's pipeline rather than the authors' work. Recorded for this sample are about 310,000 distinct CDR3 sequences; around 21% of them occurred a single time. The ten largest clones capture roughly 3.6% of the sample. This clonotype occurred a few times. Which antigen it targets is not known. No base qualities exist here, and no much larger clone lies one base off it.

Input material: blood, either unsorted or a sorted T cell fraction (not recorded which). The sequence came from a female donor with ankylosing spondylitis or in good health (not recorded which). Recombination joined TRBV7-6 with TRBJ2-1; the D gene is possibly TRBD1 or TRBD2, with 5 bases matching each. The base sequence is TGTGCCAGCAGCATTAGGTGGGGTGGGGGTACCCTTTCCTACAATGAGCAGTTCTTC. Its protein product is CASSIRWGGGTLSYNEQFF.